This entry lists 29 T cell receptor beta chains sequenced from one sample in a study of blood T cell repertoires in COVID-19. The assay was immunoSEQ multiplex PCR, and TCRdb's table has in-frame clones only and misses some. The sample holds a few hundred thousand clones, nearly 90% seen once. Sequencing was performed on PBMCs or T cells enriched from blood (not recorded which). The receptors derive from a man aged 25 to 40 who had been exposed to COVID-19.

The chain joins TRBV5-5 to TRBJ1-4; no clear D gene. Germline values: CDR1 SGHKS, CDR2 YYEKEE (reference sequence). The CDR3 is 15 amino acids. Trimming removed 0 bases at V and 3 bases at J, with 9 bases between. The CDR3: CASSLGSTPNEKLFF. DNA of the CDR3: TGTGCCAGCAGCTTGGGCAGTACACCTAATGAAAAACTGTTTTTT.

This clone was picked up a small number of times. The chain carries TRBV5-1 and TRBJ2-1, with D uncertain. CDR3 size: 14 residues. CDR1 and CDR2 from the germline V gene are SGHRS and YFSETQ. Trimming shortened V by 0 bases and J by 2 bases, and 6 bases separated the two germline ends. The CDR3 DNA follows: TGCGCCAGCAGCTTGGACTTAACCTACAATGAGCAGTTCTTC. This sequence encodes CASSLDLTYNEQFF.

The CDR3 DNA sequence: TGCGCCAGCAGTAGGGGCCAGAACACTGAAGCTTTCTTT. It encodes CASSRGQNTEAFF. The V call is TRBV5-1, the J call TRBJ1-1; a weak D match, TRBD1 (5 bases). Trimming removed 5 bases at V and 1 base at J, with 9 bases between. Per the germline V gene, CDR1 is SGHRS and CDR2 is YFSETQ. The CDR3 loop spans 13 amino acids.

This chain connects TRBV10-3 to TRBJ2-7, with D unclear. The germline V gene encodes CDR1 ENHRY and CDR2 SYGVKD. Trimming cost V 0 bases and J 4 bases, with 4 bases left between them. The CDR3 spans 12 residues. The chain's CDR3 is CAISESRYEQYF. In DNA form, the CDR3 reads TGTGCCATCAGTGAGTCGAGGTACGAGCAGTACTTC.

The chain carries TRBV25-1 and TRBJ2-5, with TRBD2 matching 10 bases. The V gene end was trimmed by 3 bases and the J gene end by 5 bases; junction bases not matched to a gene: 9. This CDR3 is 16 amino acids long. Looked up from germline, CDR1 is MGHDK and CDR2 is SYGVNS. DNA of the CDR3: TGTGCCAGCAGTGACCAGGGACTAGCGCCTATTGAGACCCAGTACTTC. It specifies CASSDQGLAPIETQYF. The full variable domain, its missing parts supplied by reference TRBV25-1 and TRBJ2-5, is EADIYQTPRYLVIGTGKKITLECSQTMGHDKMYWYQQDPGMELHLIHYSYGVNSTEKGDLSSESTVSRIRTEHFPLTLESARPSHTSQYLCASSDQGLAPIETQYFGPGTRLLVL.

The V and J genes are TRBV6-4 and TRBJ2-3, with TRBD2 matching over 11 bases. V lost 5 bases, J lost 5 bases, and 6 bases stayed unmatched. Germline lookup yields CDR1 MRHNA and CDR2 SNTAGT. CDR3 length equals 15 residues. CDR3 nucleotide sequence: TGTGCCAGCAGTAAAATAGCGGGGGGGATAGATACGCAGTATTTT. Protein sequence: CASSKIAGGIDTQYF.

The gene calls are TRBV4-1 and TRBJ1-4, with D maybe TRBD1 (5 bases). The V gene lost 1 base and the J gene lost 4 bases, with 19 bases spanning the gap. The CDR3 loop spans 18 amino acids. The germline V gene encodes CDR1 MGHRA and CDR2 YSYEKL. CDR3 nucleotide sequence: TGCGCCAGCAGCCAAGGACCCCTGCGGGGGGTTGGTAATGAAAAACTGTTTTTT. This translates into CASSQGPLRGVGNEKLFF.

The chain carries TRBV30 and TRBJ1-2, with 8 positions matching TRBD1. CDR1 GTSNPN and CDR2 SVGIG come from the germline V gene (reference sequence). J was trimmed by 4 bases and V by 4 bases; bases with no gene match: 8. The CDR3 spans 14 residues. CDR3 sequence: CAWTISGQGYGYTF. The CDR3 nucleotides are TGTGCCTGGACGATCAGTGGACAGGGCTATGGCTACACCTTC.

This chain links TRBV6-5 with TRBJ1-2, with a weak D call TRBD1 (5 bases). V was trimmed by 2 bases and J by 5 bases, leaving 18 bases between them. This CDR3 is built from 16 residues. In germline, CDR1 is MNHEY, CDR2 SVGAGI. CDR3 sequence: CASSYPPPFDSYGYTF. CDR3 coding DNA: TGTGCCAGCAGTTACCCCCCTCCCTTTGACAGTTATGGCTACACCTTC.

Only a few counts were recorded for this clone. J is TRBJ1-2 and V is TRBV6-5; no reliable D call. The V gene lost 7 bases and the J gene lost 5 bases, with 8 bases spanning the gap. The V gene's germline CDR1 is MNHEY and CDR2 SVGAGI. The CDR3 is made up of 11 amino acids. CDR3 region: CASKQSYGYTF. The CDR3, as DNA: TGTGCCAGCAAACAGAGTTATGGCTACACCTTC.

This clone was detected ten times or more. The V call is TRBV29-1, the J call TRBJ2-7; TRBD2 is a possible D gene (6 bases). Trimming removed 7 bases at V and 0 bases at J, with 19 bases between. Germline lookup yields CDR1 SQVTM and CDR2 ANQGSEA. The CDR3 totals 15 residues. DNA of the CDR3: TGCAGCGCCATGTTGCGGGGCCCGAGCTCCTACGAGCAGTACTTC. Residues: CSAMLRGPSSYEQYF.

The chain couples TRBV6-5 to TRBJ2-7; no clear D. This CDR3 region has 12 residues. Germline V gives CDR1 MNHEY, CDR2 SVGAGI. Trimming cost V 6 bases and J 0 bases, with 6 bases left between them. The CDR3 sequence is CASSLSSYEQYF. The CDR3 nucleotides are TGTGCCAGCAGCCTCAGCTCCTACGAGCAGTACTTC.

This clone was picked up a small number of times. The chain carries TRBV18 and TRBJ1-1, with D possibly being TRBD1 (6 bases). CDR1 is KGHSH, CDR2 LQKENI, per germline. The CDR3 is made up of 14 amino acids. V was pared by 4 bases and J by 1 base, with 10 bases between. CDR3 bases: TGTGCCAGCTCACTTAAACAGGGGAACACTGAAGCTTTCTTT. It yields the protein CASSLKQGNTEAFF.

The V call is TRBV12-2, the J call TRBJ2-5; TRBD2 is the table's D call and was not checked against the DNA. TRBV12-2 is deemed a pseudogene. This CDR3 region has 16 residues. CDR3 nucleotide sequence: TGTGCAAGTCGCCAACTTAGCGGGGGCCCTGCCGGGGCCCAGTACTTC. This sequence encodes CASRQLSGGPAGAQYF.

The rearrangement uses TRBV5-6 and TRBJ1-5, with D maybe TRBD1 (6 bases). V was cut by 2 bases and J by 7 bases, with 19 bases left in between. Germline loops: CDR1 SGHDT, CDR2 YYEEEE. There are 16 residues in the CDR3. CDR3 bases: TGTGCCAGCAGCTTCATTTCCACAGGGTTGGGCCAGCCCCAGCATTTT. It yields the protein CASSFISTGLGQPQHF. Complete variable domain (other parts from reference TRBV5-6 and TRBJ1-5): DAGVTQSPTHLIKTRGQQVTLRCSPKSGHDTVSWYQQALGQGPQFIFQYYEEEERQRGNFPDRFSGHQFPNYSSELNVNALLLGDSALYLCASSFISTGLGQPQHFGDGTRLSIL.

This chain joins TRBV11-2 and TRBJ1-2, with 8 bases matching TRBD1. V was clipped by 5 bases and J by 3 bases; unmatched bases: 5. CDR1 is SGHAT, CDR2 FQNNGV, per germline. The CDR3 is 14 amino acids. The CDR3 loop is CASSANRGDYGYTF. CDR3 coding DNA: TGTGCCAGCAGCGCTAACAGGGGGGACTATGGCTACACCTTC.

This chain links TRBV7-9 with TRBJ1-2; 10 nucleotides align to TRBD1. CDR3 length: 14 residues. Germline V lookup: CDR1 SEHNR, CDR2 FQNEAQ (reference sequence). V dropped 4 bases and J dropped 5; count of bases not matched to a gene: 4. CDR3 in amino acids: CASSYRGQGYGYTF. The CDR3 DNA follows: TGTGCCAGCAGCTACCGGGGACAGGGGTATGGCTACACCTTC. The variable domain in full, completed from reference TRBV7-9 and TRBJ1-2, reads DTGVSQNPRHKITKRGQNVTFRCDPISEHNRLYWYRQTLGQGPEFLTYFQNEAQLEKSRLLSDRFSAERPKGSFSTLEIQRTEQGDSAMYLCASSYRGQGYGYTFGSGTRLTVV.

This clone was detected once. The chain is built from TRBV7-9 and TRBJ2-3; a weak D match, TRBD1 (6 bases). From germline, CDR1 is SEHNR and CDR2 FQNEAQ (reference sequence). The CDR3 extends over 14 amino acids. With 5 bases removed from V and 2 bases from J, the gap between germline ends came to 11 bases. CDR3 nucleotide sequence: TGTGCCAGCAGCCAGACAGGCTCCACAGATACGCAGTATTTT. Translated, it gives CASSQTGSTDTQYF.

The genes are TRBV4-1 and TRBJ1-5, with TRBD1 matching 7 bases. The length of the CDR3 is 15 residues. J lost 7 bases, V lost 4 bases, and 10 bases had no gene match. Germline V lookup: CDR1 MGHRA, CDR2 YSYEKL. The CDR3 here is CASSPRGQGGQPQHF. In DNA form, the CDR3 reads TGCGCCAGCAGCCCCAGAGGGCAGGGGGGACAGCCCCAGCATTTT.

The chain couples TRBV20-1 to TRBJ1-5; D is undetermined. The CDR3 totals 13 residues. Germline V lookup: CDR1 DFQATT, CDR2 SNEGSKA (reference sequence). The V end lost 3 bases, the J end lost 4 bases, and 10 bases lay between the germline ends. The CDR3 region is CSASPTNNQPQHF. For the CDR3, the DNA is TGCAGTGCTAGTCCGACAAATAATCAGCCCCAGCATTTT.

The chain is built from TRBV5-4 and TRBJ2-7; the D gene is possibly TRBD1 (5 bases). Per germline, CDR1 SGHNT and CDR2 YYREEE (reference sequence). The V end lost 5 bases, the J end lost 0 bases, and 12 bases lay between the germline ends. The CDR3 runs 14 residues. The CDR3 sequence: CASRTQGASYEQYF. The CDR3 DNA follows: TGTGCCAGCAGGACCCAAGGGGCCTCCTACGAGCAGTACTTC. Looking up the rest from reference TRBV5-4 and TRBJ2-7 gives the full variable domain: ETGVTQSPTHLIKTRGQQVTLRCSSQSGHNTVSWYQQALGQGPQFIFQYYREEENGRGNFPPRFSGLQFPNYSSELNVNALELDDSALYLCASRTQGASYEQYFGPGTRLTVT.

The V and J genes are TRBV6-2 or TRBV6-3 and TRBJ1-5; D gene uncertain. Germline V gene sequence: CDR1 MNHEY, CDR2 SVGEGT. Trimming pared 4 bases from V and 0 bases from J, leaving 7 bases between. The CDR3 sequence is 14 residues long. CDR3 coding DNA: TGTGCCAGCAGTTTTGTCTATAGCAATCAGCCCCAGCATTTT. This translates into CASSFVYSNQPQHF.

The chain carries TRBV5-1 and TRBJ2-3, with 9 bases matching TRBD1. The CDR3 covers 15 residues. Germline V gene data show CDR1 as SGHRS and CDR2 as YFSETQ. V was pared by 3 bases and J by 1 base, with 3 bases of the junction left unmatched. Here the CDR3 DNA reads TGCGCCAGCAGCTACCGGGACAGGGGCACAGATACGCAGTATTTT. Its protein is CASSYRDRGTDTQYF. Supplemented by reference TRBV5-1 and TRBJ2-3, the full variable domain reads KAGVTQTPRYLIKTRGQQVTLSCSPISGHRSVSWYQQTPGQGLQFLFEYFSETQRNKGNFPGRFSGRQFSNSRSEMNVSTLELGDSALYLCASSYRDRGTDTQYFGPGTRLTVL.

The rearrangement uses TRBV5-1 and TRBJ1-1; the match to TRBD1 covers 9 bases. CDR1 and CDR2 (germline): SGHRS, YFSETQ. V was clipped by 4 bases and J by 6 bases; unmatched bases: 7. The CDR3 covers 14 residues. The CDR3 spells CASSGTGGGPEAFF. The CDR3 nucleotides read TGCGCCAGCAGCGGAACAGGGGGCGGACCTGAAGCTTTCTTT.

The J gene is TRBJ1-1, the V gene TRBV18, with unresolved D. The CDR3 has 13 amino acids. Per germline, CDR1 KGHSH and CDR2 LQKENI. V lost 3 bases, J lost 3 bases, and 8 bases lay in between. The CDR3 sequence is CASSPTDYTEAFF. The CDR3 region has the DNA TGTGCCAGCTCACCTACTGACTACACTGAAGCTTTCTTT.

The chain couples TRBV12-3 or TRBV12-4 to TRBJ1-2; D perhaps matches TRBD1 (5 bases). The CDR3 has 13 residues. The V end lost 4 bases, the J end lost 4 bases, and 10 bases lay between the germline ends. CDR3 DNA sequence: TGTGCCAGCAGTTCGACAGATTCCTATGGCTACACCTTC. Residues: CASSSTDSYGYTF.

The chain combines TRBV5-6 with TRBJ1-2, with a tentative D call TRBD1 (6 bases). The length of the CDR3 is 13 residues. Trimming pared 4 bases from V and 3 bases from J, leaving 10 bases between. Per the germline V gene, CDR1 is SGHDT and CDR2 is YYEEEE. CDR3: CASSPGAHYGYTF. CDR3 DNA sequence: TGTGCCAGCAGCCCAGGGGCTCACTATGGCTACACCTTC.

The J gene is TRBJ2-2, the V gene TRBV7-3; D remains ambiguous. CDR3 length: 12 residues. V was shortened by 7 bases and J by 1 base, with 4 bases between the two germline ends. Per the germline V gene, CDR1 is SGHTA and CDR2 is FQGTGA. CDR3 amino acids: CASTENTGELFF. In DNA form, the CDR3 reads TGTGCCAGCACAGAGAACACCGGGGAGCTGTTTTTT.

This clone came up once. V gene TRBV13 combines with J gene TRBJ2-5; weak D call: TRBD1 (6 bases). This CDR3 spans 16 amino acids. The germline gives CDR1 PRHDT, CDR2 FYEKMQ (reference sequence). The germline V and J ends were trimmed by 2 bases and 4 bases, with 17 bases remaining between them. In nucleotides, the CDR3 is TGTGCCAGCAGCTTAATTGGGGGCCCGGCGAGAGAGACCCAGTACTTC. Translation: CASSLIGGPARETQYF.